This T cell receptor (beta chain) was recovered during a study of ipilimumab plus nivolumab after autologous stem cell transplantation. In the study overall: Typical patient got roughly 5 ipilimumab doses and seven to nine nivolumab doses (median). Both relapsed and primary refractory DLBCL were included.

On this clone: Its target is not known.

Regarding the study as a whole: The authors say TCR, Treg and microbiome findings warrant further study.

Sequencing was performed with immunoSEQ multiplex PCR; in TCRdb, only in-frame clones are kept and a portion is missing. The table records about 19,000 clones, around 85% of them present only once. Ipilimumab, 1 mg/kg, started 14 to 28 days after autologous transplant. V was cut by 8 bases and J by 0 bases, with 8 bases left in between. This CDR3 contains 12 residues. The germline CDR1 and CDR2 sequences are WSHSY and SAAADI. The genes are TRBV10-2 and TRBJ2-7, with D hard to call. This material consisted of PBMCs, taken in a trial of ipilimumab plus nivolumab as post-transplant consolidation. The TCR sequence derives from a male donor with diffuse large B-cell lymphoma. The CDR3 DNA follows: TGCGCCAGCTCCTCGACCTCCTACGAGCAGTACTTC. Translating it yields CASSSTSYEQYF.